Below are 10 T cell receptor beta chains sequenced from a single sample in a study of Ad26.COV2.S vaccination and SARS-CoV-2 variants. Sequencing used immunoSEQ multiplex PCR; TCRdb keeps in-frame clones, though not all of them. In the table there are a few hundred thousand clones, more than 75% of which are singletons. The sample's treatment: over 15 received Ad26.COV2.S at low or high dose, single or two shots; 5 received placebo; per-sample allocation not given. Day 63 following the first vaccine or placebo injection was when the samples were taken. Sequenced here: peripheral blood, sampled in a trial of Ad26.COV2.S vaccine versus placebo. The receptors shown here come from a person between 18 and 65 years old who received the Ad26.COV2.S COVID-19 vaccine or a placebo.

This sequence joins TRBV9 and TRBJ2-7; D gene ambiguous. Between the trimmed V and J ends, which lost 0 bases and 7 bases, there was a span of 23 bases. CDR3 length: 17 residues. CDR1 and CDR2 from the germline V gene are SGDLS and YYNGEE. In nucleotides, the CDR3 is TGTGCCAGCAGCGTAGACGAATTTGCAGACCCGTATTGGGAGCAGTACTTC. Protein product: CASSVDEFADPYWEQYF.

The CDR3 nucleotides are TGTGCCAGCAGTTTAAGGGGAGATCCCAATAACTATGGCTACACCTTC. Translation gives CASSLRGDPNNYGYTF. The chain recombines TRBV27 with TRBJ1-2, with D possibly TRBD1 on 5 matching bases. CDR3 length: 16 residues. V lost 2 bases to trimming and J lost 1 base, with 14 bases between them. Germline CDR1 is MNHEY and CDR2 is SMNVEV (reference sequence).

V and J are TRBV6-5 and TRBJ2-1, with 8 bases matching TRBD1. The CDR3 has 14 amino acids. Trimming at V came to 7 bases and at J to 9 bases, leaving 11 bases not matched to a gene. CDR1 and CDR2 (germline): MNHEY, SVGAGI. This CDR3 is CASTQTGQGGEQFF. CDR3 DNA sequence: TGTGCCAGCACCCAAACTGGACAGGGTGGTGAGCAGTTCTTC.

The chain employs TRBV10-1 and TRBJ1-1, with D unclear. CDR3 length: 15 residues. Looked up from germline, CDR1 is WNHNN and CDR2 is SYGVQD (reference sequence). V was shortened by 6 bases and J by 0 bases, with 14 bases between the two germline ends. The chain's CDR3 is CASRPPTSMNTEAFF. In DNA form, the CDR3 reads TGCGCCAGCAGACCCCCCACAAGCATGAACACTGAAGCTTTCTTT.

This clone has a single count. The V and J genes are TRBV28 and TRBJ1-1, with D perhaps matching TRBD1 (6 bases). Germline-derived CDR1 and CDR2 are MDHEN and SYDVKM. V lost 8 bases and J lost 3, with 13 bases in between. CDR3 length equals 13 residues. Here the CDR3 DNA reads TGTGCCAGCGGGAAACAGGGTTACACTGAAGCTTTCTTT. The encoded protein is CASGKQGYTEAFF. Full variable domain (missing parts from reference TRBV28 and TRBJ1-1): DVKVTQSSRYLVKRTGEKVFLECVQDMDHENMFWYRQDPGLGLRLIYFSYDVKMKEKGDIPEGYSVSREKKERFSLILESASTNQTSMYLCASGKQGYTEAFFGQGTRLTVV.

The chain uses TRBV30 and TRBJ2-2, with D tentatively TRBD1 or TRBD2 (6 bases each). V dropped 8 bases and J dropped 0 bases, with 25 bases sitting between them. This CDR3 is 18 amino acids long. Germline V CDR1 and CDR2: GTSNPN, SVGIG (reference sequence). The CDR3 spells CAGVKLPEGVTNTGELFF. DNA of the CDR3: TGTGCCGGAGTCAAGCTTCCGGAGGGGGTTACGAACACCGGGGAGCTGTTTTTT.

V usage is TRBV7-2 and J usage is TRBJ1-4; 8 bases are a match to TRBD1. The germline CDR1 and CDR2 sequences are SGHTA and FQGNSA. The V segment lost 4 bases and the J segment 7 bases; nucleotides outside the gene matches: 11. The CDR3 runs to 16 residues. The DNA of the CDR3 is TGTGCCAGCAGCTGGACCCCGGACAGGGATTTTGAAAAACTGTTTTTT. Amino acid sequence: CASSWTPDRDFEKLFF. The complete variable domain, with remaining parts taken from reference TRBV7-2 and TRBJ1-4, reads GAGVSQSPSNKVTEKGKDVELRCDPISGHTALYWYRQSLGQGLEFLIYFQGNSAPDKSGLPSDRFSAERTGGSVSTLTIQRTQQEDSAVYLCASSWTPDRDFEKLFFGSGTQLSVL.

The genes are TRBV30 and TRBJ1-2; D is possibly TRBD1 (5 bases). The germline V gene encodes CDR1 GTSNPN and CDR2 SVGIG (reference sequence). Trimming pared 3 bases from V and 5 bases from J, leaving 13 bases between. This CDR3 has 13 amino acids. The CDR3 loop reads CAWSDTGGYGYTF. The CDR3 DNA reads TGTGCCTGGAGCGACACGGGGGGGTATGGCTACACCTTC.

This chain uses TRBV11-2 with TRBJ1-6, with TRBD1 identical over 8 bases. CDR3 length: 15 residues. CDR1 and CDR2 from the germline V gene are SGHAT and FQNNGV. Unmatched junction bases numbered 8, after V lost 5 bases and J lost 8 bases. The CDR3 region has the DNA TGTGCCAGCAGCCCCCGGACAGGGAGCGATTCACCCCTCCACTTT. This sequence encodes CASSPRTGSDSPLHF.

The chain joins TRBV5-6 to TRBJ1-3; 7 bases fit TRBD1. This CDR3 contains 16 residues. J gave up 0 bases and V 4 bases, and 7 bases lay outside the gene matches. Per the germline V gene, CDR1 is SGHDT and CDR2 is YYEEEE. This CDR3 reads CASSLGQRLSGNTIYF. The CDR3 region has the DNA TGTGCCAGCAGCCTGGGACAGAGGCTCTCTGGAAACACCATATATTTT.